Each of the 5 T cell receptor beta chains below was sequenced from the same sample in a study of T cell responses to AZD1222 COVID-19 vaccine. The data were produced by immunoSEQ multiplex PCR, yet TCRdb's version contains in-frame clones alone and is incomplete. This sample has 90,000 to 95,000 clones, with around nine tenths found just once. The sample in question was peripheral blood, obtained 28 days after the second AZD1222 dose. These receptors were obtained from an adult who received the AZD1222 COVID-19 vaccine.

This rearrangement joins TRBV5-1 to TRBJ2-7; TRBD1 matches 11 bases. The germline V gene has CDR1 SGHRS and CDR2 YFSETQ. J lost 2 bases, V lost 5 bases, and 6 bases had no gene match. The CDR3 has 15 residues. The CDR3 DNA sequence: TGCGCCAGCAGACAGGACAGGGGGCGGACCTACGAGCAGTACTTC. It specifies CASRQDRGRTYEQYF.

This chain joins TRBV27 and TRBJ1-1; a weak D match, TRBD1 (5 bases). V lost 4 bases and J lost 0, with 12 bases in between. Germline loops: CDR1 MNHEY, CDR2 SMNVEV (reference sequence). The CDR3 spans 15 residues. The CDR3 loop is CASSWGGDLNTEAFF. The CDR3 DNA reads TGTGCCAGCAGTTGGGGGGGGGACTTGAACACTGAAGCTTTCTTT.

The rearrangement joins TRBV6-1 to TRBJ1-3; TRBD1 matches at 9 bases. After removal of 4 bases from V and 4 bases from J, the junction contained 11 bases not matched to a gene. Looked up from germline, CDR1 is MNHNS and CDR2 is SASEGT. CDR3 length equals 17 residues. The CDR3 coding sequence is TGTGCCAGCAGTGTAGGACCGGGACAGGGACCGGGAAACACCATATATTTT. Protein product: CASSVGPGQGPGNTIYF.

CDR3 protein: CATSRDPTKNTEAFF. The CDR3 DNA is TGTGCCACCAGCAGAGACCCAACGAAGAACACTGAAGCTTTCTTT. The gene calls are TRBV15 and TRBJ1-1; D is unclear. Germline V CDR1 and CDR2: LNHNV, YYDKDF (reference sequence). CDR3 length equals 15 residues. The ends were cut back, 0 bases at V and 1 base at J, with 9 bases in the middle.

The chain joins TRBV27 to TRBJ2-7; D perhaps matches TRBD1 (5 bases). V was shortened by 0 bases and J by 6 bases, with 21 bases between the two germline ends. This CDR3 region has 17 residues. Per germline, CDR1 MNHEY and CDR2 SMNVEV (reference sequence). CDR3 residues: CASSLSPPQAGYGEQYF. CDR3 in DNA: TGTGCCAGCAGTTTATCGCCCCCCCAGGCAGGGTACGGCGAGCAGTACTTC.